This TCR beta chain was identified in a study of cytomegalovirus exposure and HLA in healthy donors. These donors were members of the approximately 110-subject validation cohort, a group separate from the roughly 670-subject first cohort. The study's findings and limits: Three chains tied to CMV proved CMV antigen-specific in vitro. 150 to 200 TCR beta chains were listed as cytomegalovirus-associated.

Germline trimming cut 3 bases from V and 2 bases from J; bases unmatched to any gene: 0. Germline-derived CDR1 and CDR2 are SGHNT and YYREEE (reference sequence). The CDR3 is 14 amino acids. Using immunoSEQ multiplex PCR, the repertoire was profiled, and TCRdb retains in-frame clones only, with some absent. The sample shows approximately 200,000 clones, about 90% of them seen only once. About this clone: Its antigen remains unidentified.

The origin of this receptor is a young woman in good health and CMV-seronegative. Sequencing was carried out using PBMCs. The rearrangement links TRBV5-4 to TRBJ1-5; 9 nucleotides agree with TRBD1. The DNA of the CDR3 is TGTGCCAGCAGCTGGACAGGGGGCAATCAGCCCCAGCATTTT. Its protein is CASSWTGGNQPQHF.